The sequence of this T cell receptor (beta chain) was determined in a study of CD8 T cells in ankylosing spondylitis. The table lists this clonotype with a few counts. Germline V lookup: CDR1 SGHTA, CDR2 FQGTGA. Trimming stripped 2 bases from V and 4 bases from J, with 6 bases between. The CDR3 totals 13 residues. TCRdb re-derived calls from the 5' RACE reads in MiXCR, one entry per CDR3 protein. This sample has 250,000 to 300,000 distinct CDR3 sequences, with 15% to 20% found just once. This TCR was recovered from a male donor with ankylosing spondylitis or in good health (not recorded which). The V and J genes are TRBV7-3 and TRBJ2-1; no reliable D call. Sample: blood, either unsorted or a sorted T cell fraction (not recorded which). The CDR3 DNA sequence: TGTGCCAGCAGCTTACGGCTGTACAATGAGCAGTTCTTC. It is translated as CASSLRLYNEQFF.